This is a list of T cell receptor beta chains from one sample in a study of T-cell reconstitution after alpha-beta-depleted transplantation in children. One entry per CDR3 protein results from TCRdb running MiXCR on the PCR reads. The repertoire holds about 250,000 distinct CDR3 sequences, with 20% to 30% as singletons. The sample here was PBMCs, mostly from graft donor cells, taken 360 days after TCRalphabeta/CD19-depleted stem cell transplant. These receptors came from a female patient aged 2-15 years who had a stem cell transplant for congenital amegakaryocytic thrombocytopenia, so the T cells may come from the graft donor. Both conserved end residues are part of each CDR3. D genes are given only for firm matches. Rows may omit the clone size; those that give it use once, few, many or a size class.

j_call	clone_size	v_call	d_call	cdr3_aa	cdr3_nt
TRBJ2-7	few	TRBV7-9	.	CASSLNRGGEQYF	TGTGCCAGCAGCTTAAACAGGGGAGGCGAGCAGTACTTC
TRBJ1-2	few	TRBV20-1	TRBD1	CGRQGSPGGYTF	TGCGGCCGACAGGGATCCCCGGGTGGCTACACCTTC
TRBJ2-3	few	TRBV15	.	CATSRDPRDTAYF	TGTGCCACCAGCAGAGATCCCCGGGACACGGCGTATTTT
TRBJ2-6	many	TRBV7-9	.	CASSLSFGANVLTF	TGTGCCAGCAGCTTAAGTTTTGGGGCCAACGTCCTGACTTTC
TRBJ2-5	few	TRBV5-4	.	CASSPQGRAETQYF	TGTGCCAGCAGCCCACAGGGTCGGGCTGAGACCCAGTACTTC
TRBJ2-1	.	TRBV5-1	TRBD2	CASRGRISGKSEQFF	TGCGCCAGCAGAGGTAGAATTAGCGGGAAGTCTGAGCAGTTCTTC
TRBJ2-7	few	TRBV3-1	.	CASSTSSYEQYF	TGTGCCAGCAGCACGAGCTCCTACGAGCAGTACTTC
TRBJ1-2	.	TRBV30	.	CAWSVSGTPYGYTF	TGTGCCTGGAGTGTAAGCGGGACACCCTATGGCTACACCTTC
TRBJ1-3	.	TRBV12-3/TRBV12-4	.	CASSQGVSGNTIYF	TGTGCCAGCAGTCAAGGTGTCTCTGGAAACACCATATATTTT
TRBJ2-5	once	TRBV5-4	TRBD2	CASSVAGTSGGETQYF	TGTGCCAGCAGCGTGGCCGGGACTAGCGGGGGAGAGACCCAGTACTTC
TRBJ1-2	few	TRBV4-1	.	CASSQIQAFNYGYTF	TGCGCCAGCAGCCAAATACAGGCCTTCAACTATGGCTACACCTTC
TRBJ2-3	.	TRBV2	.	CASRNTGLLADTQYF	TGTGCCAGCAGAAATACGGGACTTTTAGCAGATACGCAGTATTTT
TRBJ2-5	.	TRBV12-3/TRBV12-4	.	CASSLQPEKETQYF	TGTGCCAGCAGTTTACAGCCAGAGAAAGAGACCCAGTACTTC
TRBJ2-1	many	TRBV11-2	TRBD1	CASSRAQGAYEQFF	TGTGCCAGCAGCCGAGCACAGGGGGCCTATGAGCAGTTCTTC
TRBJ2-1	.	TRBV27	.	CASSLLDSSYNEQFF	TGTGCCAGCAGTTTATTGGACAGCTCCTACAATGAGCAGTTCTTC
TRBJ2-3	.	TRBV5-1	TRBD2	CASSARLAGGSDTQYF	TGCGCCAGCAGCGCCCGACTAGCGGGGGGCTCAGATACGCAGTATTTT
TRBJ2-1	many	TRBV2	TRBD2	CASSHWERGYNEQFF	TGTGCCAGCAGTCATTGGGAGCGGGGTTACAATGAGCAGTTCTTC
TRBJ1-2	.	TRBV4-1	.	CASSQGGGENYGYTF	TGCGCCAGCAGCCAAGGAGGAGGGGAGAACTATGGCTACACCTTC
TRBJ2-3	.	TRBV19	.	CASSTRDTRPTDTQYF	TGTGCCAGTAGTACGCGGGACACCCGGCCCACAGATACGCAGTATTTT
TRBJ2-4	few	TRBV12-3/TRBV12-4	.	CASSLGWGNIQYF	TGTGCCAGCAGTTTAGGGTGGGGAAACATTCAGTACTTC
TRBJ2-5	.	TRBV15	.	CATSRDFGGQETQYF	TGTGCCACCAGCAGAGATTTCGGCGGCCAAGAGACCCAGTACTTC
TRBJ2-3	.	TRBV12-3/TRBV12-4	TRBD1	CASGFRTGVSTDTQYF	TGTGCCAGCGGATTCCGGACAGGAGTTAGCACAGATACGCAGTATTTT
TRBJ2-6	.	TRBV3-1	.	CASSPRSALILTF	TGTGCCAGCAGCCCTCGGTCGGCGCTCATCCTGACTTTC
TRBJ1-1	.	TRBV4-1	.	CASSQDMILGSVKMNTEAFF	TGCGCCAGCAGCCAAGATATGATCCTTGGGTCGGTCAAGATGAACACTGAAGCTTTCTTT
TRBJ2-3	many	TRBV9	.	CASSPTLAPTDTQYF	TGTGCCAGCAGCCCTACGCTAGCACCCACAGATACGCAGTATTTT
TRBJ1-2	.	TRBV12-3/TRBV12-4	.	CASSQQGFYGYTF	TGTGCCAGCAGTCAACAGGGATTCTATGGCTACACCTTC
TRBJ2-7	.	TRBV4-3	.	CASSQGMRVGEQYF	TGCGCCAGCAGCCAAGGCATGAGGGTTGGCGAGCAGTACTTC
TRBJ1-1	.	TRBV28	.	CASSLIPGTHMNTEAFF	TGTGCCAGCAGCCTCATTCCGGGGACACACATGAACACTGAAGCTTTCTTT
TRBJ1-4	few	TRBV4-1	.	CASSRNEKLFF	TGCGCCAGCAGCCGGAATGAAAAACTGTTTTTT
TRBJ2-1	.	TRBV18	.	CASSPGAFSYNEQFF	TGTGCCAGCTCTCCAGGGGCCTTCTCCTACAATGAGCAGTTCTTC
TRBJ1-1	.	TRBV5-1	.	CASSFFSGQSTMNTEAFF	TGCGCCAGCAGCTTTTTCTCGGGACAATCTACTATGAACACTGAAGCTTTCTTT
TRBJ2-7	few	TRBV7-8	.	CASSLDHRQAAYEQYF	TGTGCCAGCAGCTTAGATCACAGACAGGCGGCCTACGAGCAGTACTTC
TRBJ2-1	.	TRBV6-1	.	CASSKLDIQHNEQFF	TGTGCCAGCAGTAAGCTGGACATACAGCACAATGAGCAGTTCTTC
TRBJ2-7	many	TRBV25-1	TRBD1	CASSEYSGTGSYEQYF	TGTGCCAGCAGTGAATACTCCGGGACAGGGTCCTACGAGCAGTACTTC
TRBJ2-7	.	TRBV20-1	TRBD1	CSASRQGAYEQYF	TGCAGTGCTAGTAGGCAGGGGGCTTACGAGCAGTACTTC
TRBJ1-4	few	TRBV7-2	.	CASSLLPPGDEKLFF	TGTGCCAGCAGCTTACTACCTCCCGGCGATGAAAAACTGTTTTTT
TRBJ2-7	few	TRBV7-2	.	CASSSVGNALVHEQYF	TGTGCCAGCAGCTCGGTGGGTAACGCGCTAGTCCACGAGCAGTACTTC
TRBJ2-1	.	TRBV12-3/TRBV12-4	TRBD2	CASSSPGTSGYNEQFF	TGTGCCAGCAGTTCTCCCGGGACTAGCGGCTACAATGAGCAGTTCTTC
TRBJ2-1	many	TRBV15	.	CATSRADSGLGDEQFF	TGTGCCACCAGCAGAGCCGATAGCGGCTTAGGGGATGAGCAGTTCTTC
TRBJ1-1	.	TRBV6-5	TRBD1	CASSYRTGAFTEAFF	TGTGCCAGCAGTTACAGGACAGGGGCTTTCACTGAAGCTTTCTTT
TRBJ2-5	.	TRBV15	.	CATSRDGAGETQYF	TGTGCCACCAGCAGAGATGGTGCCGGGGAGACCCAGTACTTC
TRBJ1-2	few	TRBV4-1	TRBD1	CASSHTGTGDYGYTF	TGCGCCAGCAGCCATACCGGGACAGGGGACTATGGCTACACCTTC
TRBJ2-5	many	TRBV7-8	.	CASSLDPGGETQYF	TGTGCCAGCAGCTTAGACCCTGGGGGGGAGACCCAGTACTTC